Below, one TCR beta chain is given with its context. This record belongs to a study of blood T cell repertoires in COVID-19. Original data processing: How many nucleated cells were present was estimated from reference gene primer amplification. Some clones are missing from TCRdb's copy, which holds only in-frame ones; the method was immunoSEQ multiplex PCR. That table is the source of V, J and clone size, and D and trimming were worked out from the DNA. Of approximately 170,000 clones in the sample, roughly nine tenths were seen once. The V segment lost 7 bases and the J segment 7 bases; nucleotides outside the gene matches: 8. Germline CDR1 and CDR2: MDHEN and SYDVKM. The CDR3 has 13 residues.

This receptor was identified in a woman in her sixties or seventies with acute or convalescent COVID-19. Sequencing was done on a sample of peripheral blood. This chain uses TRBV28 with TRBJ2-7; 9 nucleotides line up with TRBD2. The CDR3 loop is CASIAGDRREQYF. CDR3 DNA sequence: TGTGCCAGCATAGCGGGAGATCGGCGTGAGCAGTACTTC.